This is a list of T cell receptor beta chains from one sample in a study of beta chain features in type 1 diabetes. Sequenced by immunoSEQ multiplex PCR; TCRdb stores in-frame clones only, minus some. The sample records approximately 250,000 clones, approximately 10% being singletons. Material for sequencing was naive CD4+ T cells from blood. The receptors come from a man aged 25-45 years with type 1 diabetes. CDR3s include the opening cysteine and the closing phenylalanine or tryptophan. The order of the fields is D gene, clone size, J gene, V gene, CDR3 protein, CDR3 DNA. D genes are given only for firm matches. Rows give clone size only sometimes, using once, few, many, or a class for an expanded clone.

D: -; size: few; J: TRBJ2-7; V: TRBV4-3; CDR3: CASSREVNAYEQYF; DNA: TGCGCCAGCAGCCGGGAGGTCAATGCCTACGAGCAGTACTTC
D: -; size: -; J: TRBJ2-1; V: TRBV5-6; CDR3: CASSSDGQQFF; DNA: TGTGCCAGCAGCTCAGACGGACAACAGTTCTTC
D: -; size: few; J: TRBJ1-1; V: TRBV23-1; CDR3: CASSPGRRTEAFF; DNA: TGCGCCAGCAGTCCAGGGCGTAGGACTGAAGCTTTCTTT
D: TRBD2; size: few; J: TRBJ2-1; V: TRBV5-4; CDR3: CASSNGGGALISYNEQFF; DNA: TGTGCCAGCAGCAATGGGGGAGGGGCCCTGATCTCCTACAATGAGCAGTTCTTC
D: -; size: -; J: TRBJ2-1; V: TRBV11-2; CDR3: CASSYLVADNEQFF; DNA: TGTGCCAGCAGCTACCTCGTTGCGGACAATGAGCAGTTCTTC
D: TRBD1; size: -; J: TRBJ1-4; V: TRBV9; CDR3: CASSPWTGTGTWGKLFF; DNA: TGTGCCAGCAGCCCTTGGACAGGGACGGGAACATGGGGAAAACTGTTTTTT
D: -; size: -; J: TRBJ2-7; V: TRBV4-2; CDR3: CASSRMGTGISSYEQYF; DNA: TGTGCCAGCAGCCGAATGGGGACTGGGATTAGCTCCTACGAGCAGTACTTC
D: TRBD2; size: -; J: TRBJ2-5; V: TRBV2; CDR3: CASSGQGLAQTQYF; DNA: TGTGCCAGCAGCGGCCAGGGACTAGCGCAGACCCAGTACTTC
D: TRBD2; size: few; J: TRBJ2-5; V: TRBV7-3; CDR3: CASSLGLAGAGETQYF; DNA: TGTGCCAGCAGCTTGGGGCTAGCGGGGGCGGGAGAGACCCAGTACTTC
D: -; size: few; J: TRBJ2-7; V: TRBV5-1; CDR3: CASSSAHGYEQYF; DNA: TGCGCCAGCAGCTCCGCCCACGGCTACGAGCAGTACTTC
D: TRBD1; size: -; J: TRBJ2-3; V: TRBV6-1; CDR3: CASAARTGTQYF; DNA: TGTGCCAGCGCGGCGCGGACAGGGACGCAGTATTTT
D: TRBD1; size: few; J: TRBJ2-6; V: TRBV10-3; CDR3: CAIRTNGQGSGANVLTF; DNA: TGTGCCATCAGGACAAACGGACAGGGATCTGGGGCCAACGTCCTGACTTTC
D: TRBD2; size: -; J: TRBJ2-7; V: TRBV15; CDR3: CATSSLAGGSYEQYF; DNA: TGTGCCACCAGCAGTCTTGCGGGGGGTTCCTACGAGCAGTACTTC
D: TRBD1; size: -; J: TRBJ2-1; V: TRBV6-6; CDR3: CASFQGGFDEQFF; DNA: TGTGCCAGCTTTCAAGGGGGCTTCGATGAGCAGTTCTTC
D: -; size: -; J: TRBJ2-1; V: TRBV5-1; CDR3: CASSPPGRHEQFF; DNA: TGCGCCAGCAGCCCCCCGGGGAGACATGAGCAGTTCTTC
D: -; size: -; J: TRBJ1-1; V: TRBV7-9; CDR3: CASSQTGNTEAFF; DNA: TGTGCCAGCAGCCAGACAGGGAACACTGAAGCTTTCTTT